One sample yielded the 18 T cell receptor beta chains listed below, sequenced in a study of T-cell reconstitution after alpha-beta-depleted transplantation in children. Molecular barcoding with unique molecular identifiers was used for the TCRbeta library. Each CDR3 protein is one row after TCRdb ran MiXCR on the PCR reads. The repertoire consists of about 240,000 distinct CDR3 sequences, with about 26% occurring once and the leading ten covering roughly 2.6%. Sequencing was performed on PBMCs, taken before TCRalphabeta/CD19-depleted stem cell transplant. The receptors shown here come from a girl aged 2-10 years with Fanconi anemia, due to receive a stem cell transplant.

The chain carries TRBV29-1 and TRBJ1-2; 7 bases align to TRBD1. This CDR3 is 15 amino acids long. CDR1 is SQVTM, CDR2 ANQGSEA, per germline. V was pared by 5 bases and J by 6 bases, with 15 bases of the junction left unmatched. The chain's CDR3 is CSVPLIPTGSHGYTF. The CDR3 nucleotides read TGCAGCGTTCCTCTCATCCCGACAGGGTCTCATGGCTACACCTTC.

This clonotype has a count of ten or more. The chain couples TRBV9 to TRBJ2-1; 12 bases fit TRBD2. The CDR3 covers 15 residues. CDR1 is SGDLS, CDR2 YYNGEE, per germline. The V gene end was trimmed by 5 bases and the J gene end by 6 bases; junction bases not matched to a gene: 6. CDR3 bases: TGTGCCAGCAGTGATCTAGCGGGAGGGGTCAATGAGCAGTTCTTC. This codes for CASSDLAGGVNEQFF.

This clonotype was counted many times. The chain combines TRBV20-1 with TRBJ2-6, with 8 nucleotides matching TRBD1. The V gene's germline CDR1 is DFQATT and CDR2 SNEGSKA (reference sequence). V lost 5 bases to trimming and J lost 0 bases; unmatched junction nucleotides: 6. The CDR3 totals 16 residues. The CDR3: CSARDRFFSGANVLTF. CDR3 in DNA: TGCAGTGCTCGGGACAGGTTCTTCTCTGGGGCCAACGTCCTGACTTTC.

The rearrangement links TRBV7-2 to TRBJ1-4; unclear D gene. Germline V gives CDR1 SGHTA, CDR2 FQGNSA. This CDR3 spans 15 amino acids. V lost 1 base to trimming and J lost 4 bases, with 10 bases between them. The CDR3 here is CASSLVGIDNEKLFF. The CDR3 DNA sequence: TGTGCCAGCAGCTTAGTTGGGATTGATAATGAAAAACTGTTTTTT.

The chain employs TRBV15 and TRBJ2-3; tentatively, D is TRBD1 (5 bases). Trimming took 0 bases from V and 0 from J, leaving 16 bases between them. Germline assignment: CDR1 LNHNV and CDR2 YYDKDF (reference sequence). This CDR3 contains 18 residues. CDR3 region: CATSRDPGQTFSTDTQYF. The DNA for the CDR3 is TGTGCCACCAGCAGAGATCCCGGACAAACCTTTAGCACAGATACGCAGTATTTT.

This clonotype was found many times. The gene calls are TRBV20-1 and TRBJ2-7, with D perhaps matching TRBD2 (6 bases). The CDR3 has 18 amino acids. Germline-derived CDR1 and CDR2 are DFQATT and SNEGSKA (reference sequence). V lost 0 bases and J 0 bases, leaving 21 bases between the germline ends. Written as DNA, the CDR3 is TGCAGTGCTAGAGAGGCGTACCCGGGGCTAGCGAACTCCTACGAGCAGTACTTC. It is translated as CSAREAYPGLANSYEQYF.

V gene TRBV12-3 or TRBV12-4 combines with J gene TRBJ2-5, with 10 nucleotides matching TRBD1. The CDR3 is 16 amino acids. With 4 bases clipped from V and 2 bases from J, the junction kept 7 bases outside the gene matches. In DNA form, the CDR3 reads TGTGCCAGCAGTTCATGGACAGGGGGTGTACAAGAGACCCAGTACTTC. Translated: CASSSWTGGVQETQYF.

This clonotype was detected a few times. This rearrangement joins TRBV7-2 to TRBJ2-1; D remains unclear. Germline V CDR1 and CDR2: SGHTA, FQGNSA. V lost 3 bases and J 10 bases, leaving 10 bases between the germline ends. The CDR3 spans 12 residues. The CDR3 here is CASSFNGREQFF. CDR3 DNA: TGTGCCAGCAGCTTTAATGGCCGGGAGCAGTTCTTC. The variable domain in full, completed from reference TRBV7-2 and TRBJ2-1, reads GAGVSQSPSNKVTEKGKDVELRCDPISGHTALYWYRQSLGQGLEFLIYFQGNSAPDKSGLPSDRFSAERTGGSVSTLTIQRTQQEDSAVYLCASSFNGREQFFGPGTRLTVL.

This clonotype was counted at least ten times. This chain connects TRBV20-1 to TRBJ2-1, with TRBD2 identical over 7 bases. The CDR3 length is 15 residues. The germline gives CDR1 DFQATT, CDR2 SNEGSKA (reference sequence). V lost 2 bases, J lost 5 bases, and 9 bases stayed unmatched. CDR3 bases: TGCAGTGCTAGAAGGGCGGGAGTTCGCCACAATGAGCAGTTCTTC. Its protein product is CSARRAGVRHNEQFF.

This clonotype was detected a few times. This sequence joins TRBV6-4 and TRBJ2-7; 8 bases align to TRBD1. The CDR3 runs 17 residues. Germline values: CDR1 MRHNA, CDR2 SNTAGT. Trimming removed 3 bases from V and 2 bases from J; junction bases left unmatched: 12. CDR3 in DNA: TGTGCCAGCAGTGAGAAGTGGTGGAAACAGGGGGCCTACGAGCAGTACTTC. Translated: CASSEKWWKQGAYEQYF.

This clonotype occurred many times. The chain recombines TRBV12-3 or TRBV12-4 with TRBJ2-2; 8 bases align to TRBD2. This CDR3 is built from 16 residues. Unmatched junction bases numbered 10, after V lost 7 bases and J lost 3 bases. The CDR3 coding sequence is TGTGCCAGCATTAGCTATGGGACTAGTTACACCGGGGAGCTGTTTTTT. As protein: CASISYGTSYTGELFF.

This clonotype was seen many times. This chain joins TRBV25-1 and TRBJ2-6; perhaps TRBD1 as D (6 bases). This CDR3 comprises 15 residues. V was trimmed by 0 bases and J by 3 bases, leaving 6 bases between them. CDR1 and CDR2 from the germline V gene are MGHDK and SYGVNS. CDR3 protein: CASSEYRGGANVLTF. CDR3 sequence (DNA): TGTGCCAGCAGTGAATACAGGGGTGGGGCCAACGTCCTGACTTTC. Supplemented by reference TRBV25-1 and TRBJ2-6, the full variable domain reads EADIYQTPRYLVIGTGKKITLECSQTMGHDKMYWYQQDPGMELHLIHYSYGVNSTEKGDLSSESTVSRIRTEHFPLTLESARPSHTSQYLCASSEYRGGANVLTFGAGSRLTVL.

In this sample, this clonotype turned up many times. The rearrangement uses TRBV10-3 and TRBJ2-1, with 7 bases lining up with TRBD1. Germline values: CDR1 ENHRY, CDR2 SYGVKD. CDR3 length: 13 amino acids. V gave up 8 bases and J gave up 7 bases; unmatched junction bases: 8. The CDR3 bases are TGTGCCATCGGAAGGGACAGCGGTAATGAGCAGTTCTTC. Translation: CAIGRDSGNEQFF.

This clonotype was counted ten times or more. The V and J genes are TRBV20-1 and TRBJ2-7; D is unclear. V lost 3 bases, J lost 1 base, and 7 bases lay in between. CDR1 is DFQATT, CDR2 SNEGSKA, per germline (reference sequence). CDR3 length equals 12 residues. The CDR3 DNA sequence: TGCAGTGCTAGTTCACGGTCCTACGAGCAGTACTTC. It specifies CSASSRSYEQYF.

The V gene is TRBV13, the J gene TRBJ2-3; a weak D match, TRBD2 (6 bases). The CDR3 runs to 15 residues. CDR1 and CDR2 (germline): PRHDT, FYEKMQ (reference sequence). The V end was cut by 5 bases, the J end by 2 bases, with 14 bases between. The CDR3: CASSHGLSTTDTQYF. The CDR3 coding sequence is TGTGCCAGCAGCCACGGACTATCCACCACAGATACGCAGTATTTT.

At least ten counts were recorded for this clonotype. CDR3 coding DNA: TGTGCCAGCAGTGCGTTAGCGGGAGGAACTAATGAGCAGTTCTTC. Translating gives CASSALAGGTNEQFF. This rearrangement joins TRBV6-4 to TRBJ2-1; 10 positions agree with TRBD2. V was pared by 4 bases and J by 7 bases, with 7 bases of the junction left unmatched. The CDR3 spans 15 residues. The V gene's germline CDR1 is MRHNA and CDR2 SNTAGT.

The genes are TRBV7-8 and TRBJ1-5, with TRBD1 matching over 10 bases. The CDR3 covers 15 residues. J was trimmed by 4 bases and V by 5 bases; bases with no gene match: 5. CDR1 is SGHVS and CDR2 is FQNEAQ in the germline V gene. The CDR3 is CASSPRTGGNQPQHF. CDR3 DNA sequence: TGTGCCAGCAGCCCAAGGACAGGGGGGAATCAGCCCCAGCATTTT.

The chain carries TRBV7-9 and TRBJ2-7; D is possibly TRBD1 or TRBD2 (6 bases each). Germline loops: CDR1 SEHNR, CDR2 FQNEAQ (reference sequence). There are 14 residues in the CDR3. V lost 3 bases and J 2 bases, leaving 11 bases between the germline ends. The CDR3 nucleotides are TGTGCCAGCAGCTTGGGGGGCTCAACCTACGAGCAGTACTTC. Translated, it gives CASSLGGSTYEQYF.